The 21 T cell receptor beta chains below all came from one sample that was sequenced in a study of CD8 T cells in Susac syndrome. RNA in amounts of roughly 0.5 to 1 ug was reverse transcribed with random hexamers. Via MiXCR, TCRdb re-called the immunoSEQ multiplex PCR reads, giving one row per CDR3 protein. The sample yields 120,000 to 150,000 distinct CDR3 sequences, around 94% seen once. The sequenced material came from CD4+ T cells from PBMCs. Receptors were obtained from a human donor in good health.

This rearrangement joins TRBV3-1 to TRBJ2-1, with 8 nucleotides matching TRBD2. The J segment lost 3 bases and the V segment lost 1 base, leaving 2 bases of the junction unmatched. CDR1 is LGHDT and CDR2 is YNNKEL in the germline V gene (reference sequence). CDR3 size: 15 residues. The CDR3 bases are TGTGCCAGCAGCCAAGCGGGAGGGGTCTACAATGAGCAGTTCTTC. This encodes CASSQAGGVYNEQFF.

This chain uses TRBV4-1 with TRBJ1-3; TRBD1 might be the D (5 bases). With 8 bases removed from V and 4 bases from J, the gap between germline ends came to 15 bases. In germline, CDR1 is MGHRA, CDR2 YSYEKL. CDR3 size: 14 residues. This CDR3 is CASGGSGFGNTIYF. CDR3 in DNA: TGCGCCAGCGGGGGGTCCGGGTTCGGAAACACCATATATTTT.

The V gene is TRBV20-1, the J gene TRBJ1-2, with D unresolved. Trimming pared 6 bases from V and 8 bases from J, leaving 19 bases between. The CDR3 runs to 13 residues. Per germline, CDR1 DFQATT and CDR2 SNEGSKA (reference sequence). The CDR3 sequence is CSAPDRVAHGYTF. The CDR3 DNA is TGCAGTGCCCCTGACCGCGTTGCTCACGGCTACACCTTC.

This chain uses TRBV10-3 with TRBJ2-4, with D uncertain. The CDR3 totals 14 residues. Germline values: CDR1 ENHRY, CDR2 SYGVKD. The V gene lost 0 bases and the J gene lost 2 bases, with 5 bases spanning the gap. CDR3: CAISESVTKNIQYF. The CDR3 DNA follows: TGTGCCATCAGTGAGTCGGTGACCAAAAACATTCAGTACTTC.

This chain joins TRBV18 and TRBJ1-1; D is uncertain. From germline, CDR1 is KGHSH and CDR2 LQKENI. This CDR3 contains 14 residues. V lost 2 bases to trimming and J lost 1 base, with 8 bases between them. The CDR3 DNA reads as TGTGCCAGCTCACCATTTGCTGAGAACACTGAAGCTTTCTTT. It specifies CASSPFAENTEAFF.

The genes are TRBV20-1 and TRBJ2-3; TRBD2 matches at 9 bases. The CDR3 runs 13 residues. V shed 6 bases and J 2 bases; nucleotides not matched to a gene: 3. Germline lookup yields CDR1 DFQATT and CDR2 SNEGSKA (reference sequence). In DNA, the CDR3 is TGCAGTGCGGGGACTAGCTACACAGATACGCAGTATTTT. It is translated as CSAGTSYTDTQYF.

This clonotype came up once. The gene calls are TRBV12-3 or TRBV12-4 and TRBJ1-2, with D hard to call. The CDR3 covers 14 residues. Trimming pared 3 bases from V and 4 bases from J, leaving 12 bases between. The chain's CDR3 is CASSLQSLSYGYTF. In DNA, the CDR3 is TGTGCCAGCAGTTTGCAGTCTCTCTCCTATGGCTACACCTTC.

The rearrangement joins TRBV28 to TRBJ2-1; D is perhaps TRBD1 (6 bases). Trimming cost V 2 bases and J 11 bases, with 10 bases left between them. The CDR3 spans 12 residues. Germline V CDR1 and CDR2: MDHEN, SYDVKM. The CDR3 nucleotides are TGTGCCAGCAGTTTAGCAGGGGACCAGCAGTTCTTC. This translates into CASSLAGDQQFF. The full variable domain, its missing parts supplied by reference TRBV28 and TRBJ2-1, is DVKVTQSSRYLVKRTGEKVFLECVQDMDHENMFWYRQDPGLGLRLIYFSYDVKMKEKGDIPEGYSVSREKKERFSLILESASTNQTSMYLCASSLAGDQQFFGPGTRLTVL.

The chain joins TRBV3-1 to TRBJ1-1, with D perhaps matching TRBD1 (6 bases). V lost 0 bases and J lost 6, with 14 bases in between. In germline, CDR1 is LGHDT, CDR2 YNNKEL (reference sequence). CDR3 length equals 15 residues. CDR3 DNA: TGTGCCAGCAGCCAAGATCCTGGGGGGCAGGCTGAAGCTTTCTTT. Amino acid sequence: CASSQDPGGQAEAFF.

V and J are TRBV6-1 and TRBJ2-2, with a possible D match to TRBD2 (5 bases). The V gene's germline CDR1 is MNHNS and CDR2 SASEGT. V was pared by 5 bases and J by 6 bases, with 10 bases between. The CDR3 length is 13 residues. CDR3 amino acids: CASSLTSPGELFF. In DNA, the CDR3 is TGTGCCAGCAGTCTTACTAGTCCCGGGGAGCTGTTTTTT.

The J gene is TRBJ2-7, the V gene TRBV9, with 12 bases lining up with TRBD2. The V gene end was trimmed by 4 bases and the J gene end by 3 bases; junction bases not matched to a gene: 2. There are 14 residues in the CDR3. CDR1 and CDR2 from the germline V gene are SGDLS and YYNGEE. The CDR3 nucleotides are TGTGCCAGCAGCACGGGACTAGCGGGCTACGAGCAGTACTTC. As protein: CASSTGLAGYEQYF.

The V call is TRBV4-2, the J call TRBJ1-1; 8 nucleotides align to TRBD1. Trimming cost V 1 base and J 5 bases; bases outside gene matches: 9. Germline CDR1 LGHNA, CDR2 YNFKEQ. The CDR3 loop spans 16 amino acids. CDR3 DNA: TGTGCCAGCAGCCAAGGGCAGGGGGCGCGGCGGACTGAAGCTTTCTTT. Encoded protein: CASSQGQGARRTEAFF.

CDR3 protein: CASSPDTAIQPQHF. The CDR3 region has the DNA TGTGCCAGCAGCCCCGACACCGCGATCCAGCCCCAGCATTTT. This chain links TRBV3-1 with TRBJ1-5; the D is unclear. The V end lost 4 bases, the J end lost 7 bases, and 14 bases lay between the germline ends. The length of the CDR3 is 14 residues. Germline V gene lookup returns CDR1 LGHDT and CDR2 YNNKEL (reference sequence).

A few counts support this clonotype. V is TRBV3-1 and J is TRBJ2-7; D remains ambiguous. This CDR3 has 14 amino acids. The ends were cut back, 1 base at V and 6 bases at J, with 13 bases in the middle. CDR1 LGHDT and CDR2 YNNKEL come from the germline V gene (reference sequence). The CDR3 loop is CASSQGLTNLEQYF. The CDR3 DNA follows: TGTGCCAGCAGCCAAGGGCTCACGAACCTCGAGCAGTACTTC.

The chain is built from TRBV6-1 and TRBJ2-2; 8 bases agree with TRBD2. Losses at the gene ends were 0 bases for V and 6 bases for J; bases not matched to a gene: 12. Germline CDR1 is MNHNS and CDR2 is SASEGT. The length of the CDR3 is 18 residues. The CDR3 nucleotides read TGTGCCAGCAGTGAAGCCCTTCTGGGGGCGGGAGGAGCCGGGGAGCTGTTTTTT. Translated, it gives CASSEALLGAGGAGELFF.

The V and J genes are TRBV4-2 and TRBJ2-3, with D perhaps being TRBD1 or TRBD2 (5 bases each). Deletions cut 1 base from V and 1 base from J, with 9 bases between. The CDR3 loop spans 15 amino acids. Germline CDR1 is LGHNA and CDR2 is YNFKEQ. The CDR3, as DNA: TGTGCCAGCAGCCAAGGGGACGGACGCACAGATACGCAGTATTTT. As protein: CASSQGDGRTDTQYF.

This chain connects TRBV5-1 to TRBJ2-1; unclear D gene. Germline lookup yields CDR1 SGHRS and CDR2 YFSETQ. V lost 3 bases and J lost 7, with 14 bases in between. The CDR3 loop spans 14 amino acids. The DNA for the CDR3 is TGCGCCAGCAGCTCGACTCGAGGTTTGAATGAGCAGTTCTTC. As protein: CASSSTRGLNEQFF.

The J gene is TRBJ2-7, the V gene TRBV5-4; TRBD2 matches at 10 bases. This CDR3 has 13 residues. V gave up 7 bases and J gave up 4 bases; unmatched junction bases: 5. CDR1 is SGHNT, CDR2 YYREEE, per germline (reference sequence). This chain's CDR3 is CASGIAGGYEQYF. Written as DNA, the CDR3 is TGTGCCAGCGGGATAGCGGGGGGTTACGAGCAGTACTTC.

This clonotype occurred once. The rearrangement uses TRBV5-1 and TRBJ1-1; D possibly corresponds to TRBD1 (5 bases). This CDR3 has 15 amino acids. CDR1 is SGHRS and CDR2 is YFSETQ in the germline V gene. V gave up 1 base and J gave up 4 bases, with 14 bases separating them. The CDR3 bases are TGCGCCAGCAGCTTGAATCAGGGCAGTGCCACTGAAGCTTTCTTT. The encoded protein is CASSLNQGSATEAFF.

The chain recombines TRBV12-3 or TRBV12-4 with TRBJ2-2; 9 bases are shared with TRBD2. V shed 2 bases and J 7 bases; nucleotides not matched to a gene: 2. This CDR3 is 14 amino acids long. The CDR3 DNA follows: TGTGCCAGCAGTTTAATAGCGGGGGTCGGGGAGCTGTTTTTT. Its protein product is CASSLIAGVGELFF.

The V and J genes are TRBV19 and TRBJ2-1; 11 positions match TRBD2. CDR3 length equals 17 residues. With 3 bases clipped from V and 10 bases from J, the junction kept 14 bases outside the gene matches. Germline V gene sequence: CDR1 LNHDA, CDR2 SQIVND (reference sequence). Here the CDR3 DNA reads TGTGCCAGTAGTATGGCCGGTAGACTAGCGGGATCGGAGGAGCAGTTCTTC. Translation gives CASSMAGRLAGSEEQFF.